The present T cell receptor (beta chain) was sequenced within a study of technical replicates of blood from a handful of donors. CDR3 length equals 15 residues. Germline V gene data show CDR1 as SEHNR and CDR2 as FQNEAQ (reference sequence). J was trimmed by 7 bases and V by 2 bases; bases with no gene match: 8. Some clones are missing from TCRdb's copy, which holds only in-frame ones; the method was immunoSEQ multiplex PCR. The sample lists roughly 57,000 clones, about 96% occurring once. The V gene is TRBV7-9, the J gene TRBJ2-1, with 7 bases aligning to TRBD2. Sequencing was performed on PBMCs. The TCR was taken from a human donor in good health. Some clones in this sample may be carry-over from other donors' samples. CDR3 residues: CASSLPTLARNEQFF. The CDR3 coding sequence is TGTGCCAGCAGCTTACCTACACTAGCGAGGAATGAGCAGTTCTTC.